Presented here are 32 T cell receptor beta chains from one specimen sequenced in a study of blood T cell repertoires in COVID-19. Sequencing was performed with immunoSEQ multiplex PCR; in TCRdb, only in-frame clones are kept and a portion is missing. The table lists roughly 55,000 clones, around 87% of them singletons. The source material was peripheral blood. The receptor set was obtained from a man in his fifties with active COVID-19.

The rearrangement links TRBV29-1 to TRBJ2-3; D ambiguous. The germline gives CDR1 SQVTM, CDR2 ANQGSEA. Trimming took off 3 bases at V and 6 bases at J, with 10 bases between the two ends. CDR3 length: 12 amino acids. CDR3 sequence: CSVEFARDTQYF. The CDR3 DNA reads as TGCAGCGTTGAGTTCGCCCGGGATACGCAGTATTTT.

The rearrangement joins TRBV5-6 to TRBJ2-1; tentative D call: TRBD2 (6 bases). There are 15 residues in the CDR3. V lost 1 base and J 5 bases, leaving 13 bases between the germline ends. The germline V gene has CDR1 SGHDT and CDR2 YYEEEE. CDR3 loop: CASSLRSSEDNEQFF. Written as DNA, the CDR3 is TGTGCCAGCAGCTTGAGGTCTAGCGAGGACAATGAGCAGTTCTTC.

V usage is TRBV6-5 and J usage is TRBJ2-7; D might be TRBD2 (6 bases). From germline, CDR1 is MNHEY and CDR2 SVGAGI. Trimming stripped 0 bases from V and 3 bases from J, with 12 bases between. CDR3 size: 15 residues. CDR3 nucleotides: TGTGCCAGCAGTTACTCATCCGGCGGGATCTACGAGCAGTACTTC. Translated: CASSYSSGGIYEQYF.

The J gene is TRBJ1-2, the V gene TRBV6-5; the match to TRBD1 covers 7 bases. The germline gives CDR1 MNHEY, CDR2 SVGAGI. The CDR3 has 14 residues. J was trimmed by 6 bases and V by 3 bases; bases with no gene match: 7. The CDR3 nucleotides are TGTGCCAGCAGTTATCGGGGACAGTGGCATGGCTACACCTTC. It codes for CASSYRGQWHGYTF.

CDR3 DNA: TGTGCCAGCAGTATAGCGGGTGCTCACACCGGGGAGCTGTTTTTT. Residues: CASSIAGAHTGELFF. The rearrangement links TRBV2 to TRBJ2-2; 7 bases align to TRBD2. CDR3 size: 15 residues. Trimming at V came to 5 bases and at J to 3 bases, leaving 6 bases not matched to a gene. The V gene's germline CDR1 is SNHLY and CDR2 FYNNEI.

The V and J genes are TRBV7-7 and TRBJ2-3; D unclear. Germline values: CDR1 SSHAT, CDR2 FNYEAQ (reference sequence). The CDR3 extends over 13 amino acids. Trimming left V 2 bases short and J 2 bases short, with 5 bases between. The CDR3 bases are TGTGCCAGCAGCTTACAGGTCACAGATACGCAGTATTTT. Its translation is CASSLQVTDTQYF.

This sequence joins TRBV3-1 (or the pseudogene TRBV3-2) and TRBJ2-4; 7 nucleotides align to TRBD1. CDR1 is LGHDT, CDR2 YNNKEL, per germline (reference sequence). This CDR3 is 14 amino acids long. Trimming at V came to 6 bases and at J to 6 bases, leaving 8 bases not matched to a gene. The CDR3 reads CASSWDRYRNIQYF. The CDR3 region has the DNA TGTGCCAGCAGTTGGGACAGATATAGAAACATTCAGTACTTC.

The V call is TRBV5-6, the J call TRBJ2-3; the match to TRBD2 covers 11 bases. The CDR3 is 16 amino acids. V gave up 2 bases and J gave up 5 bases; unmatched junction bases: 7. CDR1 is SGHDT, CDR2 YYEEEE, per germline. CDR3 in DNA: TGTGCCAGCAGCTTCCTTAGCGGGGGGGCCGTAGATACGCAGTATTTT. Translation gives CASSFLSGGAVDTQYF.

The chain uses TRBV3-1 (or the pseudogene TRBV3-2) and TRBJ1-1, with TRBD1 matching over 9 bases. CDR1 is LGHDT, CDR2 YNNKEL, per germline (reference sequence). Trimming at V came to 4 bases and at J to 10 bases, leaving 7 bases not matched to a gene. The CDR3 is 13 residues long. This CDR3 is CASSLLNRGRAFF. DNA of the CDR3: TGTGCCAGCAGCCTTCTAAACAGGGGGCGAGCTTTCTTT.

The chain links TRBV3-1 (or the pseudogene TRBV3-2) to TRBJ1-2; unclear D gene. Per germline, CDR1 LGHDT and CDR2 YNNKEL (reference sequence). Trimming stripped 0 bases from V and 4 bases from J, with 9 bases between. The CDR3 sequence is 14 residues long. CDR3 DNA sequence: TGTGCCAGCAGCCAAGATTTGGGCCCCTATGGCTACACCTTC. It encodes CASSQDLGPYGYTF.

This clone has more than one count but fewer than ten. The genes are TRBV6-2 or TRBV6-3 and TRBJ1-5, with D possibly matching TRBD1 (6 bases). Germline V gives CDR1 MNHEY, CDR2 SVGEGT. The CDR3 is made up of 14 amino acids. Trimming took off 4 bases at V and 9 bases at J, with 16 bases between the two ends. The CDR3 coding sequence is TGTGCCAGCAGTTCAGTAGACAGGTCCGGGCCCCAGCATTTT. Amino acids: CASSSVDRSGPQHF.

This CDR3 is CASSELGAPDNEQFF. The CDR3 nucleotides read TGTGCCAGCAGTGAATTGGGGGCACCGGACAATGAGCAGTTCTTC. The rearrangement links TRBV6-1 to TRBJ2-1, with a tentative D call TRBD1 (6 bases). Germline V gene lookup returns CDR1 MNHNS and CDR2 SASEGT. V was shortened by 2 bases and J by 5 bases, with 13 bases between the two germline ends. This CDR3 is 15 amino acids long.

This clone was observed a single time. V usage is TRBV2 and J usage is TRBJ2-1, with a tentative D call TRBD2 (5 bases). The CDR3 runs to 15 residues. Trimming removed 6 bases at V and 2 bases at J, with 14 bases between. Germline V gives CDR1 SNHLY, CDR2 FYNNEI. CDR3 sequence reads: CASSSVPGTYNEQFF. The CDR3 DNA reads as TGTGCCAGCAGCAGCGTTCCGGGGACCTACAATGAGCAGTTCTTC.

The CDR3 loop reads CASSSLGGAPGELFF. The CDR3, as DNA: TGCGCCAGCAGTTCGTTGGGGGGAGCACCCGGGGAGCTGTTTTTT. The J gene is TRBJ2-2, the V gene TRBV5-1; a possible D gene is TRBD2 (6 bases). Germline V CDR1 and CDR2: SGHRS, YFSETQ. V gave up 5 bases and J gave up 6 bases, with 17 bases separating them. The CDR3 runs 15 residues.

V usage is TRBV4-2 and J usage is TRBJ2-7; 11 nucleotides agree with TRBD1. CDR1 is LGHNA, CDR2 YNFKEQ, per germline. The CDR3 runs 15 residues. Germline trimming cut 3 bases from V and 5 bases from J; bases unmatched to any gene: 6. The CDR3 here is CASSQSGTGGDEQYF. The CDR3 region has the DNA TGTGCCAGCAGCCAGTCCGGGACAGGGGGTGACGAGCAGTACTTC.

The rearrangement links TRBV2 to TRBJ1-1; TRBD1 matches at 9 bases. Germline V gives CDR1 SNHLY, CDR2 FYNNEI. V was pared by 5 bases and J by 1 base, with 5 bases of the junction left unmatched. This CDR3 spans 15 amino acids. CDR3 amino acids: CASSTRQGENTEAFF. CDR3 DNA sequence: TGTGCCAGCAGTACAAGACAGGGGGAGAACACTGAAGCTTTCTTT.

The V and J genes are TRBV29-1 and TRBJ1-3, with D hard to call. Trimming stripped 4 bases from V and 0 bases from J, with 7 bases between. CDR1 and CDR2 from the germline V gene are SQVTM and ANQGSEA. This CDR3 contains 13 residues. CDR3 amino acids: CSVGESSGNTIYF. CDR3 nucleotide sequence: TGCAGCGTTGGGGAGAGCTCTGGAAACACCATATATTTT.

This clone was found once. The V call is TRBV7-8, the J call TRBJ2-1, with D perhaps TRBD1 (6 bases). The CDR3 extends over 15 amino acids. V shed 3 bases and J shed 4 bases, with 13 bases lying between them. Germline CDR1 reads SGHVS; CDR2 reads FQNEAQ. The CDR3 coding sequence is TGTGCCAGCAGCTTCGGACAGCCAACTTACAATGAGCAGTTCTTC. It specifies CASSFGQPTYNEQFF. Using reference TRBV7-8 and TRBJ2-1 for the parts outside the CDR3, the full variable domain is GAGVSQSPRYKVAKRGQDVALRCDPISGHVSLFWYQQALGQGPEFLTYFQNEAQLDKSGLPSDRFFAERPEGSVSTLKIQRTQQEDSAVYLCASSFGQPTYNEQFFGPGTRLTVL.

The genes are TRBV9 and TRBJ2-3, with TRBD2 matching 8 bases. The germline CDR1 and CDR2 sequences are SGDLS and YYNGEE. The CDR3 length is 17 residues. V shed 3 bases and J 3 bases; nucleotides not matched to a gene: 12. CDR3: CASSAPRLAPQTDTQYF. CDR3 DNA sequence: TGTGCCAGCAGCGCCCCAAGACTAGCGCCTCAGACAGATACGCAGTATTTT.

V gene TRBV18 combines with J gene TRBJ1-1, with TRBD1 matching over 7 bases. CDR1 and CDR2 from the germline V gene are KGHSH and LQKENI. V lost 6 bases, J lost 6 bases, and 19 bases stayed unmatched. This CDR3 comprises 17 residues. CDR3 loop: CASSRGQLQLGASEAFF. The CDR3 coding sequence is TGTGCCAGCTCGCGGGGACAGCTACAATTGGGCGCGTCTGAAGCTTTCTTT.

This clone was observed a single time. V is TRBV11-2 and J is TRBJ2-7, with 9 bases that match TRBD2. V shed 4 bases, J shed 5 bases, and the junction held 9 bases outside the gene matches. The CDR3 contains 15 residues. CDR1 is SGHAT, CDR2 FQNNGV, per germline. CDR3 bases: TGTGCCAGCAGCTGGCCCGGGACTAGCTTCCACGAGCAGTACTTC. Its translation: CASSWPGTSFHEQYF.

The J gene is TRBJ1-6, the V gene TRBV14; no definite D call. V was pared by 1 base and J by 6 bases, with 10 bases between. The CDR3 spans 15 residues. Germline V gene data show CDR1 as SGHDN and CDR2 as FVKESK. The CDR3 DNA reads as TGTGCCAGCAGCCAAGTAGGAACGGGTAATTCACCCCTCCACTTT. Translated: CASSQVGTGNSPLHF. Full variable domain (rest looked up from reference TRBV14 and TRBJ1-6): EAGVTQFPSHSVIEKGQTVTLRCDPISGHDNLYWYRRVMGKEIKFLLHFVKESKQDESGMPNNRFLAERTGGTYSTLKVQPAELEDSGVYFCASSQVGTGNSPLHFGNGTRLTVT.

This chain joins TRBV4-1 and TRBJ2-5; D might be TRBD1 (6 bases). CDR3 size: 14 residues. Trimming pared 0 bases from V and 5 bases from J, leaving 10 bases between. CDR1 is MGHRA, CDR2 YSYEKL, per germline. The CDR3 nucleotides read TGCGCCAGCAGCCAAGATAACCAGGGGGAGACCCAGTACTTC. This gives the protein CASSQDNQGETQYF.

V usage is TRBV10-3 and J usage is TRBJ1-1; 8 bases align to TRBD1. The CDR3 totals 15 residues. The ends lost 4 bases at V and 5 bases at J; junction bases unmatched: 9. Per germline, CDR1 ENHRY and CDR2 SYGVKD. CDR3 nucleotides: TGTGCCATCAGTGGTAGGACAGGGCGGGATACTGAAGCTTTCTTT. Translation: CAISGRTGRDTEAFF.

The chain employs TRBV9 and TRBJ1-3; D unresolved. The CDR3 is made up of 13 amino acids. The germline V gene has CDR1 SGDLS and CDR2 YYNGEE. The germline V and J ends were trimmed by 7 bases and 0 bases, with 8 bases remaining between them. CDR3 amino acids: CASGPGSGNTIYF. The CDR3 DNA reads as TGTGCCAGCGGGCCCGGCTCTGGAAACACCATATATTTT.

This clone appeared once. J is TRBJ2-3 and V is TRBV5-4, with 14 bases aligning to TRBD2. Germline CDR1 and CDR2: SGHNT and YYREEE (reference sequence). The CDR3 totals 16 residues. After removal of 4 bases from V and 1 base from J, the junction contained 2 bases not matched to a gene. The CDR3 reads CASSTGLAGGTDTQYF. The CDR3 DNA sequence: TGTGCCAGCAGCACGGGACTAGCGGGGGGCACAGATACGCAGTATTTT.

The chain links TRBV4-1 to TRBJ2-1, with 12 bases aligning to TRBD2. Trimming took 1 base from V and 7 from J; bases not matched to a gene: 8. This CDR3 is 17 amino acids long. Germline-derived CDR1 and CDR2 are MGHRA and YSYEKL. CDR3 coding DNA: TGCGCCAGCAGCCAAGGTTCGGGACTAGCGGGTGGTAATGAGCAGTTCTTC. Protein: CASSQGSGLAGGNEQFF.

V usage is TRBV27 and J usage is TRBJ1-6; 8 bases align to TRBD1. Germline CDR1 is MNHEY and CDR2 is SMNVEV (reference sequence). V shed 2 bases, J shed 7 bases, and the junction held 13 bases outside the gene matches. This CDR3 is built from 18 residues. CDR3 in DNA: TGTGCCAGCAGTTTAACTCCACCGGACAGGGTGTACAATTCACCCCTCCACTTT. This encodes CASSLTPPDRVYNSPLHF.

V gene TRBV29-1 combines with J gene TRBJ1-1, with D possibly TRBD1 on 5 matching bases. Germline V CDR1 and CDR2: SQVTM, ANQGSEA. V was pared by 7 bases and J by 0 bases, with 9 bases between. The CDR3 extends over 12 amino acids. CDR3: CSAEGLNTEAFF. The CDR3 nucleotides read TGCAGCGCGGAGGGGTTGAACACTGAAGCTTTCTTT.

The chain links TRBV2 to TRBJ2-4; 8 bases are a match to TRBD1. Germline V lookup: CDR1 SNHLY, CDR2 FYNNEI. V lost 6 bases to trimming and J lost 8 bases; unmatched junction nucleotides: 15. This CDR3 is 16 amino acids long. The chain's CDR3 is CASSVGRARGQDIQYF. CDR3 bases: TGTGCCAGCAGCGTCGGGCGGGCCAGGGGGCAGGACATTCAGTACTTC.

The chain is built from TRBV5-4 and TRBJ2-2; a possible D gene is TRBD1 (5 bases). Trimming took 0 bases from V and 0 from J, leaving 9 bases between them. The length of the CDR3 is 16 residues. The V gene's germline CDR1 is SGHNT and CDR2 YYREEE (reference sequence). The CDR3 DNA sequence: TGTGCCAGCAGCTTGGCCCTAGGGGCGAACACCGGGGAGCTGTTTTTT. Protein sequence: CASSLALGANTGELFF.

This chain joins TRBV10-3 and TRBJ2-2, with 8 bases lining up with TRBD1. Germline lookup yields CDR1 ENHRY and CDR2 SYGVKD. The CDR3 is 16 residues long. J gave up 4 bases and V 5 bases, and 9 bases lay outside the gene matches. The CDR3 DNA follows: TGTGCCATCAGTCTCCAGGTGGGACAGGCCACCGGGGAGCTGTTTTTT. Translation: CAISLQVGQATGELFF.